The T cell receptor beta chain described here comes from a study of T cells expressing NK-cell markers. About the study: It was from sorted CD3+CD56+NKG2C+, CD3+CD56+NKG2C- and CD3+CD56-NKG2C+ T cells that TCR beta repertoires came. Within the sequenced cohort of eight donors, seven exhibited HCMV seropositivity and one was seronegative.

Study-wide points: Also leading the CD3+CD56-NKG2C+ fraction in a handful of donors were these clonotypes.

UMIs accompanied the 5'RACE template switching by which TCR beta cDNA was made. TCRdb re-called the 5' RACE reads, yielding one record per CDR3 amino acid sequence without DNA. Its table records 300,000 to 450,000 distinct CDR3 sequences. The V gene's germline CDR1 is MNHEY and CDR2 SVGAGI. This CDR3 is 15 amino acids long. Concerning this clonotype itself: The antigen is undetermined.

The clonotype comes from a man aged 18-70 years in good health. The chain has TRBV6-5 and TRBJ1-5; the D call from TCRdb, TRBD1, cannot be confirmed without DNA. Sequenced material: blood T cells: a sorted CD56 or NKG2C T cell subset, CD4+ or CD8+ T cells, or bulk PBMC T cells (not recorded which). The CDR3 reads CASSHGGAGNQPQHF.